Sequencing of this T cell receptor (beta chain) was carried out in a study of T-cell reconstitution after alpha-beta-depleted transplantation in children. This sample's TCRbeta library carried unique molecular identifier barcodes. TCRdb re-derived calls from the PCR reads in MiXCR, one entry per CDR3 protein. The sample lists 440,000 or so distinct CDR3 sequences, approximately 11% occurring once. The CDR3 is 13 amino acids. The V gene lost 0 bases and the J gene lost 2 bases, with 5 bases spanning the gap. CDR1 SGHRS and CDR2 YFSETQ come from the germline V gene. The sample here was PBMCs from the stem cell graft donor, taken from the stem cell graft. The clonotype originates from a human donor who donated a stem cell graft to a child with acute myeloid leukemia. This chain joins TRBV5-1 and TRBJ2-5; D is uncertain. In nucleotides, the CDR3 is TGCGCCAGCAGCTTGGATGGGCAAGAGACCCAGTACTTC. This translates into CASSLDGQETQYF.